This T cell receptor (beta chain) was identified in a study of blood T cell repertoires in COVID-19 (dated by TCRdb to about 2020). About the study as a whole: The collaborator samples originated in the United States, Italy and Spain and spanned the acute and convalescent phases of COVID-19. The dataset comprised deeply sampled blood TCRbeta repertoires from subjects exposed to, actively infected with, or recovered from COVID-19. The samples were drawn from two sources: the first 160 participants of the ongoing ImmuneRACE study, and approximately 1,300 subjects contributed by 6 global collaborators. A freely available public database, intended as a resource for researchers studying the immune response to SARS-CoV-2, is where the repertoires were released. Where available, HLA class I and class II types were obtained from metadata supplied by the sample provider rather than from assay-based typing. The prospective study material was composed of cDNA or gDNA derived from T cells, B-cell-depleted T cells, or PBMCs. Sample metadata almost always included a de-identified subject ID, COVID-19 status, age in years and sex. Points the paper makes about the study in general: The amount of clinical and demographic metadata varied by source and participant and was provided uncurated.

TCRbeta CDR3 regions were amplified from genomic DNA using the immunoSEQ Assay, a bias-controlled multiplex PCR. The authors' pipeline ran thus. The number of nucleated cells in each sample was estimated by amplification of reference gene primers within the assay. Sequence reads were collapsed and filtered to measure the absolute abundance of every unique TCRbeta CDR3 rearrangement. Productive Simpson clonality was computed per sample as the square root of Simpson's diversity index over productive rearrangements. The clones in this table, taken by TCRdb from immuneACCESS, are in-frame only. Not every clone is retained; where verified, under half of the shortfall comes from an unresolved V gene, and the cause of the rest is unknown. V, J and clone size reflect that table, while D and trimming were determined from the DNA. This sample has roughly 260,000 clones in its table, and 82% of those were observed once. Around 2.9% of the sample is in the top ten clones.

Whole blood was collected in K2EDTA tubes by collaborating institutions according to the institutions' own protocols. For TCRbeta analysis, collaborator samples were shipped as frozen whole blood, as isolated PBMCs, or as DNA extracted from either sample type. The CDR3 runs 15 residues from the cysteine to the phenylalanine. Of all the DNA, just the CDR3 is kept, 45 bases in frame from base 1. According to the germline V gene (reference sequence), CDR1 reads SEHNR and CDR2 reads FQNEAQ. V is cut by 5 bases and J by 0 bases, and the space between the germline ends is 8 bases. Details on this clone: Which antigen it targets is not known. No qualities accompany the bases; no much larger clone lies one base away.

The sequenced material came from peripheral blood. The chain was built from TRBV7-9 and TRBJ2-6; perhaps TRBD2 is the D gene, with 5 bases matching. This sequence was found in a woman aged 18-29 years with acute or convalescent COVID-19. The CDR3 region has the sequence CASSPGSSGANVLTF. The sequenced DNA is TGTGCCAGCAGCCCGGGGAGCTCTGGGGCCAACGTCCTGACTTTC.